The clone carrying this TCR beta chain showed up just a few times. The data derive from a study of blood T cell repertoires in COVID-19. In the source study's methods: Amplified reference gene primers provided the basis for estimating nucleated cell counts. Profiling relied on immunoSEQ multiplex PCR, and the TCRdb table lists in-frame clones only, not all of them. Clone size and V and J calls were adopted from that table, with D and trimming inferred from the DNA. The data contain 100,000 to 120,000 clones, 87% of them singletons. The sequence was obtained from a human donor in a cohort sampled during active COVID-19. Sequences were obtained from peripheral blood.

This CDR3 is CASSPGQGNTGELFF. The DNA of the CDR3 is TGTGCCAGCAGCCCAGGACAGGGCAACACCGGGGAGCTGTTTTTT. The V gene is TRBV7-3, the J gene TRBJ2-2, with 8 bases lining up with TRBD1. The V and J ends lost 5 bases and 2 bases, in that order; junction bases with no gene match: 4. Germline assignment: CDR1 SGHTA and CDR2 FQGTGA. This CDR3 comprises 15 residues.